One and the same sample provided the 14 T cell receptor beta chains below, sequenced in a study of cytomegalovirus exposure and HLA in healthy donors. PCR used 60 Vbeta primers and 13 Jbeta primers. Repertoires were generated with immunoSEQ multiplex PCR, while TCRdb's copy carries only in-frame clones and drops some. The repertoire holds some 81,000 clones, with 65% to 75% as singletons. Sequencing was done on a sample of PBMCs. These receptors came from a woman aged 40-49 years in good health and CMV-seropositive.

This rearrangement joins TRBV7-6 to TRBJ1-2; D call uncertain. Germline CDR1 is SGHVS and CDR2 is FNYEAQ. Trimming took off 2 bases at V and 6 bases at J, with 4 bases between the two ends. This CDR3 region has 11 residues. The CDR3 nucleotides are TGTGCCAGCAGCTTACATGATGGCTACACCTTC. Its translation: CASSLHDGYTF.

This clone was counted a few times. The V call is TRBV18, the J call TRBJ1-1; possibly TRBD1 for D (6 bases). Trimming removed 3 bases from V and 6 bases from J, with 17 bases in between. CDR1 is KGHSH, CDR2 LQKENI, per germline. The CDR3 runs 15 residues. In DNA form, the CDR3 reads TGTGCCAGCTCACCGGCCGCCCAGGGGTCCGCTGAAGCTTTCTTT. This gives the protein CASSPAAQGSAEAFF.

The V and J genes are TRBV5-5 and TRBJ1-4; D gene ambiguous. Trimming stripped 4 bases from V and 10 bases from J, with 17 bases between. This CDR3 has 14 residues. Per germline, CDR1 SGHKS and CDR2 YYEKEE (reference sequence). CDR3 nucleotides: TGTGCCAGCAGCCGAACGGGCCTGGGAGGAAAACTGTTTTTT. Its protein product is CASSRTGLGGKLFF.

This clone was seen more than once but under ten times. The J gene is TRBJ1-5, the V gene TRBV5-6; D remains unclear. With 1 base removed from V and 2 bases from J, the gap between germline ends came to 19 bases. Germline CDR1 and CDR2: SGHDT and YYEEEE. This CDR3 spans 18 amino acids. This CDR3 is CASSLRSGRIMGNQPQHF. The CDR3 region has the DNA TGTGCCAGCAGCTTGAGATCAGGTCGCATTATGGGCAATCAGCCCCAGCATTTT. The whole variable domain, remainder taken from reference TRBV5-6 and TRBJ1-5, is DAGVTQSPTHLIKTRGQQVTLRCSPKSGHDTVSWYQQALGQGPQFIFQYYEEEERQRGNFPDRFSGHQFPNYSSELNVNALLLGDSALYLCASSLRSGRIMGNQPQHFGDGTRLSIL.

The chain has TRBV5-5 and TRBJ1-2; TRBD1 agrees at 8 bases. Germline values: CDR1 SGHKS, CDR2 YYEKEE (reference sequence). V was clipped by 2 bases and J by 4 bases; unmatched bases: 4. The length of the CDR3 is 14 residues. CDR3 in amino acids: CASSFDRGTYGYTF. The CDR3 DNA is TGTGCCAGCAGCTTTGACAGGGGAACCTATGGCTACACCTTC.

The chain links TRBV28 to TRBJ2-5; TRBD2 aligns across 8 bases. The V segment lost 5 bases and the J segment 2 bases; nucleotides outside the gene matches: 7. Germline CDR1 is MDHEN and CDR2 is SYDVKM. The CDR3 length is 15 residues. This CDR3 reads CASSLVAGLQETQYF. The CDR3 coding sequence is TGTGCCAGCAGTCTGGTAGCGGGACTTCAAGAGACCCAGTACTTC.

The chain combines TRBV5-1 with TRBJ2-2; 7 positions agree with TRBD2. The CDR3 is made up of 16 amino acids. Germline V gives CDR1 SGHRS, CDR2 YFSETQ. V was clipped by 6 bases and J by 4 bases; unmatched bases: 12. DNA of the CDR3: TGCGCCAGCATGCCCGCGCGGGAGAGTAGCACCGGGGAGCTGTTTTTT. Its translation: CASMPARESSTGELFF.

The V call is TRBV27, the J call TRBJ2-7; 10 bases map to TRBD1. The germline V gene has CDR1 MNHEY and CDR2 SMNVEV (reference sequence). The V and J ends lost 2 bases and 7 bases, in that order; junction bases with no gene match: 5. This CDR3 region has 14 residues. The chain's CDR3 is CASSLGTGAREQYF. Written as DNA, the CDR3 is TGTGCCAGCAGTTTAGGGACAGGGGCGAGGGAGCAGTACTTC.

The chain is built from TRBV27 and TRBJ1-6; 7 bases match TRBD1. The germline gives CDR1 MNHEY, CDR2 SMNVEV (reference sequence). J was trimmed by 3 bases and V by 6 bases; bases with no gene match: 5. The CDR3 runs to 15 residues. Here the CDR3 reads CASRGDSVYNSPLHF. In nucleotides, the CDR3 is TGTGCCAGCAGGGGGGACAGTGTCTATAATTCACCCCTCCACTTT.

This clone was counted once. V gene TRBV6-5 combines with J gene TRBJ2-6, with D tentatively TRBD2 (5 bases). V was shortened by 2 bases and J by 2 bases, with 10 bases between the two germline ends. The CDR3 has 16 residues. Germline V lookup: CDR1 MNHEY, CDR2 SVGAGI. CDR3 protein: CASSYLGRTGANVLTF. The CDR3 nucleotides are TGTGCCAGCAGTTACCTTGGGAGAACTGGGGCCAACGTCCTGACTTTC.

This chain links TRBV19 with TRBJ2-4; D remains ambiguous. Trimming took 2 bases from V and 0 from J, leaving 5 bases between them. The CDR3 loop spans 14 amino acids. Germline-derived CDR1 and CDR2 are LNHDA and SQIVND (reference sequence). CDR3 residues: CASSISLAKNIQYF. The DNA of the CDR3 is TGTGCCAGTAGTATATCCCTAGCCAAAAACATTCAGTACTTC.

The rearrangement links TRBV28 to TRBJ1-2; D not certain. The germline V and J ends were trimmed by 4 bases and 2 bases, with 14 bases remaining between them. The CDR3 consists of 15 residues. Germline lookup yields CDR1 MDHEN and CDR2 SYDVKM. Here the CDR3 reads CASSSPASGNYGYTF. CDR3 sequence (DNA): TGTGCCAGCAGTTCCCCGGCTTCGGGAAACTATGGCTACACCTTC.

The chain combines TRBV5-4 with TRBJ1-4, with D perhaps TRBD1 (6 bases). CDR1 is SGHNT and CDR2 is YYREEE in the germline V gene (reference sequence). The V end was cut by 4 bases, the J end by 6 bases, with 16 bases between. The CDR3 sequence is 15 residues long. The CDR3: CASSAQGFDDEKLFF. The CDR3, as DNA: TGTGCCAGCAGCGCCCAGGGGTTTGACGATGAAAAACTGTTTTTT.

The chain recombines TRBV6-6 with TRBJ2-7; 10 nucleotides line up with TRBD1. This CDR3 comprises 16 residues. CDR1 and CDR2 from the germline V gene are MNHNY and SVGAGI (reference sequence). With V trimmed by 6 bases and J by 3 bases, 11 bases remained unmatched. CDR3 bases: TGTGCCAGCAGCCACAGGTGGGACAGGGGCCTCTACGAGCAGTACTTC. Residues: CASSHRWDRGLYEQYF.